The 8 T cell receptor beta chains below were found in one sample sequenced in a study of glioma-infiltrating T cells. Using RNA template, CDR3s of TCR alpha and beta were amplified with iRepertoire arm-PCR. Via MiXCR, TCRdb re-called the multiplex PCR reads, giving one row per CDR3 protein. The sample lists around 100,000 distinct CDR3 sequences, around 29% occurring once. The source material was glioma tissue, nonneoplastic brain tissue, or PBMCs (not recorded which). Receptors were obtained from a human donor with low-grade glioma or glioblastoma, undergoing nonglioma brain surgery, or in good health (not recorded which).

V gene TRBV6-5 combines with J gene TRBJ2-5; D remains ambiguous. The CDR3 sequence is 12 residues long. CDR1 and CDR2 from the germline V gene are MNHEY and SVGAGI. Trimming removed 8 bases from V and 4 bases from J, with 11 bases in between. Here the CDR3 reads CASGSFGETQYF. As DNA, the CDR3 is TGTGCCAGCGGTTCCTTCGGAGAGACCCAGTACTTC.

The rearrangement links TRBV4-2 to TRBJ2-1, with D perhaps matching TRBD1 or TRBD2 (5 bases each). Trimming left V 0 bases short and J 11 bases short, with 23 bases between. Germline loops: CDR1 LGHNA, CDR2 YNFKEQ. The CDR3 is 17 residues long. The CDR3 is CASSQDWGDSRLYQQFF. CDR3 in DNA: TGTGCCAGCAGCCAAGATTGGGGAGACAGTCGCCTCTATCAGCAGTTCTTC.

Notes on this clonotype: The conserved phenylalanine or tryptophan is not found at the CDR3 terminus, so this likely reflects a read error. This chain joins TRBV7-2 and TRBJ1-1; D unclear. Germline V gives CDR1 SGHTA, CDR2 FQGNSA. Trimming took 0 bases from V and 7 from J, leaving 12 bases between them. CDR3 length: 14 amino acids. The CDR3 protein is CASSLAQEGDEAFL. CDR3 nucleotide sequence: TGTGCCAGCAGCTTAGCGCAAGAGGGCGATGAAGCTTTCTTA.

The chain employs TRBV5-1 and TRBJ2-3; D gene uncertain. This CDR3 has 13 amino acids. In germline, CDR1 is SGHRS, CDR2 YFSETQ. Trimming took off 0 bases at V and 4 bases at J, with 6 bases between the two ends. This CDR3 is CASSLDVPDTQYF. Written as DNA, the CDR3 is TGCGCCAGCAGCTTGGATGTTCCAGATACGCAGTATTTT.

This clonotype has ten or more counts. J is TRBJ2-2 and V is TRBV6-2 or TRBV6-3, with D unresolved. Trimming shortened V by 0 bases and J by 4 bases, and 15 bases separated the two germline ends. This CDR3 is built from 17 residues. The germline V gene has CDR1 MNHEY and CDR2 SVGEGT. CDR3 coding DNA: TGTGCCAGCAGTTACTCGATGGTAGGGCCGTTCACCGGGGAGCTGTTTTTT. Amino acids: CASSYSMVGPFTGELFF.

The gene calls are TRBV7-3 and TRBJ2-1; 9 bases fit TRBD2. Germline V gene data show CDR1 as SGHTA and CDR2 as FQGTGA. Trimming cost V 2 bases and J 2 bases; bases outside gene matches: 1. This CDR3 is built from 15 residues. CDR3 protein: CASSLLAGAYNEQFF. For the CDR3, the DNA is TGTGCCAGCAGCTTATTAGCGGGGGCCTACAATGAGCAGTTCTTC. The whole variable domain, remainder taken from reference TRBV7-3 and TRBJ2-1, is GAGVSQTPSNKVTEKGKYVELRCDPISGHTALYWYRQSLGQGPEFLIYFQGTGAADDSGLPNDRFFAVRPEGSVSTLKIQRTERGDSAVYLCASSLLAGAYNEQFFGPGTRLTVL.

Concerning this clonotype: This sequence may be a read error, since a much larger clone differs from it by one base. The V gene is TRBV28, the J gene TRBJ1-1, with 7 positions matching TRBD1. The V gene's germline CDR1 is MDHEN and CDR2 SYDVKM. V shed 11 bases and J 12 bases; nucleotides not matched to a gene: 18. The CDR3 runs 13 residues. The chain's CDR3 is CAGKQQGTDVTFF. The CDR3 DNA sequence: TGTGCCGGCAAACAACAGGGGACTGACGTAACTTTCTTT.

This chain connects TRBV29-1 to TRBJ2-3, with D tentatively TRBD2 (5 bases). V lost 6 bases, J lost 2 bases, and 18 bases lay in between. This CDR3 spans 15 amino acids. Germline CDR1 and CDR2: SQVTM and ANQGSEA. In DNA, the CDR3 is TGCAGCGTGACCGTACTAGATTCTATCACAGATACGCAGTATTTT. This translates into CSVTVLDSITDTQYF.